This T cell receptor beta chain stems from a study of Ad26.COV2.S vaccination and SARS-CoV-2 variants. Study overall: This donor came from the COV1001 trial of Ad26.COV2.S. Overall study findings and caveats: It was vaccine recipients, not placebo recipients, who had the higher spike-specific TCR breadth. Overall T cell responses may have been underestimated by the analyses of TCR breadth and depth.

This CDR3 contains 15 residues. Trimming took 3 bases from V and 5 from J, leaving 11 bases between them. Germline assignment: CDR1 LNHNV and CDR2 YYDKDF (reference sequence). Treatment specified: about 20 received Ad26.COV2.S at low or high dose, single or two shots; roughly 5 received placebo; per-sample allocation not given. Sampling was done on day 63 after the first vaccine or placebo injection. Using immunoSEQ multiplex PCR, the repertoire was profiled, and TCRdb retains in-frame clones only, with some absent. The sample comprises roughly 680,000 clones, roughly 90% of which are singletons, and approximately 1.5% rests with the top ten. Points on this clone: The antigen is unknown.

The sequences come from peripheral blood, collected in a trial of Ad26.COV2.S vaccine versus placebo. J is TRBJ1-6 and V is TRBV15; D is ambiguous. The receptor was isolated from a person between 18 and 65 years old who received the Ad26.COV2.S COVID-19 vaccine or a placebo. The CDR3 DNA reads TGTGCCACCAGCAGTGGGGTGACCAATAATTCACCCCTCCACTTT. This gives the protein CATSSGVTNNSPLHF.